This T cell receptor (beta chain) came from a study of T cell responses to AZD1222 COVID-19 vaccine. Regarding the study as a whole: At study baseline, merely several AZD1222 recipients were seropositive. CD4 TCRs associated with vaccination spanned spike, dominating at 160-218 and 743-854. When two AZD1222 doses had been given, Spike-specific TCR breadth and depth rose. Among the donors, most were white British and more were female, and clonal diversity was possibly underestimated.

Germline V gene data show CDR1 as MNHNS and CDR2 as SASEGT. This CDR3 is built from 14 residues. V was cut by 5 bases and J by 0 bases, with 10 bases left in between. Assay: immunoSEQ multiplex PCR; the TCRdb copy retains only in-frame clones and omits some. The data contain fewer than 150,000 clones, approximately 84% of them singletons. A word on this clone: The antigen remains undetermined.

This rearrangement joins TRBV6-1 to TRBJ1-2, with a weak D call TRBD1 (6 bases). The receptor's source is an adult in good health. The sample consisted of peripheral blood, taken on day 0 of AZD1222 vaccination. CDR3 coding DNA: TGTGCCAGCAGTCCCGGGACAACTAACTATGGCTACACCTTC. Amino acids: CASSPGTTNYGYTF.